The next 5 T cell receptor beta chains were all read from a single sample in a study of T cell clones after liver transplantation (dated by TCRdb to between 2018 and 2021). The library was generated by the immunoSEQ multiplex PCR assay. TCRdb stores this immuneACCESS table with in-frame sequences only. Part of the clones is absent; in the studies checked, under half of the shortfall reflects unresolved V genes, and no reason is known for the rest. The sample contains nearly 15,000 clones, roughly 84% of them found a single time. The top ten constitute roughly 27% of the sample. Sample: CD8+ T cells from blood, taken approximately 43 months after liver transplant. All receptors derive from a human patient who received a liver transplant. Some T cells may originate with the graft donor following a transplant.

The chain joins TRBV4-3 to TRBJ2-7, with D perhaps assigned TRBD1 or TRBD2 (6 bases each). The ends were cut back, 3 bases at V and 0 bases at J, with 12 bases in the middle. The CDR3 runs to 15 residues. Germline values: CDR1 LGHNA, CDR2 YSLEER. The CDR3 here is CASSQEGVSSYEQYF. The CDR3 region has the DNA TGCGCCAGCAGCCAGGAGGGGGTGAGCTCCTACGAGCAGTACTTC.

This chain joins TRBV6-4 and TRBJ2-6; 9 nucleotides match TRBD2. J was trimmed by 0 bases and V by 3 bases; bases with no gene match: 6. The CDR3 spans 18 residues. CDR1 MRHNA and CDR2 SNTAGT come from the germline V gene. The CDR3 region is CASSETLAGPSGANVLTF. For the CDR3, the DNA is TGTGCCAGCAGTGAGACACTAGCGGGTCCCTCTGGGGCCAACGTCCTGACTTTC.

This sequence joins TRBV7-8 and TRBJ2-5; D uncertain. The CDR3 consists of 15 residues. V dropped 1 base and J dropped 1 base, with 10 bases sitting between them. The V gene's germline CDR1 is SGHVS and CDR2 FQNEAQ. DNA for the CDR3: TGTGCCAGCAGCTTAGTGCCAGATATCCAAGAGACCCAGTACTTC. Translation gives CASSLVPDIQETQYF. The full variable domain, with the rest looked up from reference TRBV7-8 and TRBJ2-5, is GAGVSQSPRYKVAKRGQDVALRCDPISGHVSLFWYQQALGQGPEFLTYFQNEAQLDKSGLPSDRFFAERPEGSVSTLKIQRTQQEDSAVYLCASSLVPDIQETQYFGPGTRLLVL.

This sequence joins TRBV4-1 and TRBJ2-7; D is perhaps TRBD1 or TRBD2 (5 bases each). Trimming stripped 4 bases from V and 6 bases from J, with 16 bases between. The CDR3 consists of 14 residues. Germline assignment: CDR1 MGHRA and CDR2 YSYEKL. CDR3 nucleotides: TGCGCCAGCAGCCCAGGACGGGACGGGATCGAGCAGTACTTC. Its protein product is CASSPGRDGIEQYF.

The CDR3 sequence is CATREGRETQYF. The CDR3 DNA is TGTGCCACCAGGGAGGGGCGTGAGACCCAGTACTTC. The chain couples TRBV2 to TRBJ2-5, with TRBD2 matching 7 bases. CDR1 is SNHLY and CDR2 is FYNNEI in the germline V gene. The CDR3 length is 12 residues. Trimming at V came to 10 bases and at J to 5 bases, leaving 7 bases not matched to a gene.